This TCR beta chain appears in the sequencing data of a study of regulatory T cells in long-lasting Graves disease. This CDR3 comprises 15 residues. Trimming pared 4 bases from V and 1 base from J, leaving 13 bases between. Germline CDR1 reads SNHLY; CDR2 reads FYNNEI. Relying on iRepertoire HTBI primers and Arm-PCR of CDR3 regions, the team built TCR beta libraries. Under the authors' procedure: Identified across the samples were approximately 60 TRBV segments and over 11 TRBJ segments. TCRdb reanalysed the multiplex PCR reads using MiXCR and keeps one entry per CDR3 protein. These V and J calls derive from TCRdb rather than the authors' analysis. The table shows 400,000 to 500,000 distinct CDR3 sequences, with roughly 15% occurring only once. The time point denotes: newly diagnosed GD, antithyroid drugs for less than 3 months. RNA isolated from PBMCs was used to make the TCR library. The same data also went into a second study, on T cells in Graves' hyperthyroidism and ophthalmopathy.

The rearrangement links TRBV2 to TRBJ1-1, with a tentative D call TRBD1 (6 bases). This TCR derives from a woman aged 45-59 years with Graves disease. The source was peripheral blood mononuclear cells (PBMCs), collected at new diagnosis, from a patient treated with antithyroid drugs. CDR3 sequence (DNA): TGTGCCAGCAGTGGCTTAGGACAGAGGAACACTGAAGCTTTCTTT. It is translated as CASSGLGQRNTEAFF.